These 3 T cell receptor beta chains share one sample of origin, sequenced in a study of radiotherapy plus CTLA-4 blockade in lung cancer. The method was immunoSEQ multiplex PCR; TCRdb's version includes in-frame clones alone and lacks a portion of them. The table shows over 85,000 clones, with approximately 75% occurring only once. The material sequenced was peripheral blood, taken from a patient treated with radiotherapy plus ipilimumab. Receptors were obtained from a human donor with non-small cell lung cancer who had a partial response to radiotherapy plus ipilimumab. Some clones in this sample may be carry-over from other donors' samples.

The chain employs TRBV7-9 and TRBJ2-7; no firm D call. CDR1 is SEHNR and CDR2 is FQNEAQ in the germline V gene (reference sequence). The CDR3 has 15 residues. Trimming took 1 base from V and 6 from J, leaving 16 bases between them. CDR3 in DNA: TGTGCCAGCAGCTTAGATAACTCCCCGGGTCCCGAGCAGTACTTC. It yields the protein CASSLDNSPGPEQYF.

This clone was seen a few times. V usage is TRBV5-1 and J usage is TRBJ2-1, with 7 nucleotides matching TRBD1. This CDR3 spans 16 amino acids. The ends lost 4 bases at V and 1 base at J; junction bases unmatched: 8. The germline CDR1 and CDR2 sequences are SGHRS and YFSETQ. CDR3 residues: CASSVDRASSYNEQFF. DNA for the CDR3: TGCGCCAGCAGCGTCGACAGGGCCTCTTCCTACAATGAGCAGTTCTTC. The full variable domain, in which reference TRBV5-1 and TRBJ2-1 provide the parts outside the CDR3, is KAGVTQTPRYLIKTRGQQVTLSCSPISGHRSVSWYQQTPGQGLQFLFEYFSETQRNKGNFPGRFSGRQFSNSRSEMNVSTLELGDSALYLCASSVDRASSYNEQFFGPGTRLTVL.

The rearrangement uses TRBV5-1 and TRBJ2-4; D perhaps matches TRBD1 (5 bases). V was cut by 0 bases and J by 0 bases, with 7 bases left in between. CDR1 is SGHRS and CDR2 is YFSETQ in the germline V gene. This CDR3 comprises 15 residues. For the CDR3, the DNA is TGCGCCAGCAGCTTGGACAGGCAAGCCAAAAACATTCAGTACTTC. It yields the protein CASSLDRQAKNIQYF.